This is a list of T cell receptor beta chains from one sample in a study of blood T cell repertoires in COVID-19. The method was immunoSEQ multiplex PCR; TCRdb's version includes in-frame clones alone and lacks a portion of them. Found here are a few hundred thousand clones, about 91% of them singletons; the top ten hold 2% to 3%. The sample taken for sequencing was peripheral blood. The origin of the receptors is a person aged 18 to 30 with COVID-19, enrolled during active disease. Each CDR3 is given with its conserved first and last residue. D genes are given only for firm matches. Part of the rows lack a size; the others show once, few, many or a class for expanded clones.

J,D,size,V,CDR3,DNA
TRBJ2-7,TRBD1,NA,TRBV24-1,CATSATGTGFYEQYF,TGTGCCACCAGTGCGACCGGGACAGGATTCTACGAGCAGTACTTC
TRBJ2-6,NA,NA,TRBV6-6,CASSPSRAGANVLTF,TGTGCCAGCAGCCCCTCCCGGGCTGGGGCCAACGTCCTGACTTTC
TRBJ2-5,TRBD2,NA,TRBV7-7,CASSLVAGGPGETQYF,TGTGCCAGCAGCTTAGTAGCGGGAGGGCCGGGTGAGACCCAGTACTTC
TRBJ2-7,TRBD2,NA,TRBV6-2/TRBV6-3,CASSYFAGVSYEQYF,TGTGCCAGCAGTTACTTCGCGGGAGTCTCCTACGAGCAGTACTTC
TRBJ1-2,TRBD1,few,TRBV5-6,CASSSGTVNYGYTF,TGTGCCAGCAGCTCCGGGACAGTTAACTATGGCTACACCTTC
TRBJ1-4,TRBD1,NA,TRBV7-2,CASSARQGVWEKLFF,TGTGCCAGCAGCGCTAGACAGGGGGTCTGGGAAAAACTGTTTTTT
TRBJ2-2,TRBD2,NA,TRBV9,CASSVVASGPNTGELFF,TGTGCCAGCAGCGTAGTTGCTAGCGGCCCGAACACCGGGGAGCTGTTTTTT
TRBJ1-4,NA,NA,TRBV13,CASSLSRDEKLFF,TGTGCCAGCAGCTTGTCCAGGGATGAAAAACTGTTTTTT
TRBJ2-7,TRBD2,NA,TRBV10-3,CAIEGLAGGPGYEQYF,TGTGCCATCGAGGGGCTAGCGGGAGGGCCTGGCTACGAGCAGTACTTC
TRBJ2-1,TRBD2,NA,TRBV18,CASSPPSREAPYNEQFF,TGTGCCAGCTCACCACCGTCGCGGGAGGCCCCCTACAATGAGCAGTTCTTC
TRBJ1-1,NA,NA,TRBV6-5,CASSSPSGATEAFF,TGTGCCAGCAGTTCTCCGTCAGGGGCCACTGAAGCTTTCTTT
TRBJ2-2,TRBD2,few,TRBV5-4,CASSLPGLGNTGELFF,TGTGCCAGCAGCTTGCCGGGACTAGGGAACACCGGGGAGCTGTTTTTT
TRBJ1-2,TRBD1,NA,TRBV24-1,CATSDPGTGGVYGYTF,TGTGCCACCAGTGACCCCGGGACAGGGGGCGTCTATGGCTACACCTTC
TRBJ2-2,NA,NA,TRBV10-3,CAIRTEGELFF,TGTGCCATCAGAACTGAAGGGGAGCTGTTTTTT
TRBJ1-6,NA,NA,TRBV6-5,CASSWLGEGSPLHF,TGTGCCAGCAGTTGGTTGGGTGAGGGTTCACCCCTCCACTTT
TRBJ2-1,TRBD2,once,TRBV6-5,CASSYGTSGRMNEQFF,TGTGCCAGCAGTTACGGTACTAGCGGGAGGATGAATGAGCAGTTCTTC
TRBJ1-4,NA,NA,TRBV18,CASSPTSGGDDEKLFF,TGTGCCAGCTCACCTACTTCGGGGGGGGATGATGAAAAACTGTTTTTT
TRBJ2-7,TRBD1,NA,TRBV2,CASSVTGSTYEQYF,TGTGCCAGCAGCGTGACAGGGTCTACTTACGAGCAGTACTTC
TRBJ1-1,NA,NA,TRBV2,CASSERGTNTEAFF,TGTGCCAGCAGTGAGCGGGGTACGAACACTGAAGCTTTCTTT
TRBJ2-1,TRBD2,NA,TRBV27,CASRLGLAGNNEQFF,TGTGCCAGCAGATTAGGACTAGCGGGTAACAATGAGCAGTTCTTC
TRBJ1-5,TRBD1,NA,TRBV24-1,CATSEHLGTGPSNQPQHF,TGTGCCACCAGTGAGCACCTTGGGACAGGGCCTAGCAATCAGCCCCAGCATTTT
TRBJ1-1,NA,NA,TRBV13,CASSLGGDTEAFF,TGTGCCAGCAGCTTAGGCGGGGACACTGAAGCTTTCTTT
TRBJ1-2,NA,once,TRBV27,CASSSGRYYGYTF,TGTGCCAGCAGTTCAGGGCGATACTATGGCTACACCTTC
TRBJ1-1,NA,NA,TRBV7-9,CASSFSQGGTEAFF,TGTGCCAGCAGCTTTAGTCAGGGTGGCACTGAAGCTTTCTTT
TRBJ2-3,TRBD1,NA,TRBV29-1,CSVTRTGESDTQYF,TGCAGCGTGACGCGGACAGGGGAGTCGGATACGCAGTATTTT
TRBJ2-5,TRBD1,NA,TRBV11-2,CASSLIGTAREETQYF,TGTGCCAGCAGCTTAATCGGGACAGCCCGTGAAGAGACCCAGTACTTC
TRBJ2-1,TRBD1,NA,TRBV19,CASATGFNEQFF,TGTGCCAGTGCGACAGGGTTCAATGAGCAGTTCTTC
TRBJ2-7,NA,NA,TRBV19,CASSSGKPYEQYF,TGTGCCAGTAGTTCGGGGAAGCCCTACGAGCAGTACTTC
TRBJ2-5,TRBD2,NA,TRBV5-1,CASRPVTSGYQETQYF,TGCGCCAGCAGACCCGTGACTAGCGGGTACCAAGAGACCCAGTACTTC
TRBJ2-2,NA,NA,TRBV11-2,CASSLARDSNTGELFF,TGTGCCAGCAGCTTAGCTCGGGACTCAAACACCGGGGAGCTGTTTTTT
TRBJ2-3,NA,NA,TRBV9,CASSVAGATDTQYF,TGTGCCAGCAGCGTAGCGGGAGCCACAGATACGCAGTATTTT